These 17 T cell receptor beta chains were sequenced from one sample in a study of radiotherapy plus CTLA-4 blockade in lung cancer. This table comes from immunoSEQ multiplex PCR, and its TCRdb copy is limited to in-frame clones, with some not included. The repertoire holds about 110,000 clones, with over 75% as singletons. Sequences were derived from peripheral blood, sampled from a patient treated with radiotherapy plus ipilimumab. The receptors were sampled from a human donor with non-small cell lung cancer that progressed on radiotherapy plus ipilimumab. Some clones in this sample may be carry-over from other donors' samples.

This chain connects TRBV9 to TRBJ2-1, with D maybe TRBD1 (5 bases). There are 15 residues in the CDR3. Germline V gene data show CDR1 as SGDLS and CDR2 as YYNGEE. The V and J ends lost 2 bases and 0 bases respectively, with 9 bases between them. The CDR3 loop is CASSVSGNSYNEQFF. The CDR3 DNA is TGTGCCAGCAGCGTGTCAGGGAACTCCTACAATGAGCAGTTCTTC.

CDR3 sequence (DNA): TGCAGCGCTATAGCGGGGGGGCCGAAGAATGAGCAGTTCTTC. It codes for CSAIAGGPKNEQFF. The genes are TRBV29-1 and TRBJ2-1, with TRBD2 identical over 11 bases. Germline loops: CDR1 SQVTM, CDR2 ANQGSEA. The CDR3 runs 14 residues. Trimming at V came to 7 bases and at J to 7 bases, leaving 9 bases not matched to a gene.

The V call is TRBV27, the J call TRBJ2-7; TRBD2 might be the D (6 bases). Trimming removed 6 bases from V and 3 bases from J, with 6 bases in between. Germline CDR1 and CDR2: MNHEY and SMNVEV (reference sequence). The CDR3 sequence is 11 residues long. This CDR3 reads CASRDYYEQYF. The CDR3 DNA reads TGTGCCAGCAGGGACTACTACGAGCAGTACTTC.

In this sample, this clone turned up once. The CDR3 sequence: CASRYRGGGYGYTF. The CDR3, as DNA: TGTGCCAGCAGATACAGGGGAGGTGGCTATGGCTACACCTTC. The chain combines TRBV2 with TRBJ1-2, with TRBD1 matching 7 bases. Germline V gene lookup returns CDR1 SNHLY and CDR2 FYNNEI. CDR3 length: 14 residues. V was pared by 6 bases and J by 4 bases, with 8 bases of the junction left unmatched.

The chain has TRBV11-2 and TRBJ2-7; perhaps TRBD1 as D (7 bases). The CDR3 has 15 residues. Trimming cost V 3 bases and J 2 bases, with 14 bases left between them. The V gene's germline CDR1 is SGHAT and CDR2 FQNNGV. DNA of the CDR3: TGTGCCAGCAGCTTGTTTCGGGGGACAGCCTACGAGCAGTACTTC. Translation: CASSLFRGTAYEQYF.

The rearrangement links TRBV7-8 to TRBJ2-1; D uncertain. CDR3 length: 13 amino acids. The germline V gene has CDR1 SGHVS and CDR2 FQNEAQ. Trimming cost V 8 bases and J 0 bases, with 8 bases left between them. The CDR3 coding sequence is TGTGCCAGCCGATACCGCTCCTACAATGAGCAGTTCTTC. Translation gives CASRYRSYNEQFF.

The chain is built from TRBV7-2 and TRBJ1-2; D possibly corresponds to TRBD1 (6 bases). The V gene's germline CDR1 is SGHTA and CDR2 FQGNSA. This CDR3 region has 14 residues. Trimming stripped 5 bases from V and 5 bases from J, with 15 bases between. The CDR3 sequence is CASSLNRDLYGYTF. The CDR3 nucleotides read TGTGCCAGCAGCCTAAACAGGGACTTGTATGGCTACACCTTC.

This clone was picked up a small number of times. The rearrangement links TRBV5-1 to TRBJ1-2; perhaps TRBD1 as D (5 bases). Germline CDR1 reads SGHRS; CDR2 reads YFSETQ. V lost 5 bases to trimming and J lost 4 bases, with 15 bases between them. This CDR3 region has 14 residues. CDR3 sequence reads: CASSGTGLLYGYTF. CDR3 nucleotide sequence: TGCGCCAGCAGTGGGACTGGCCTCCTCTATGGCTACACCTTC.

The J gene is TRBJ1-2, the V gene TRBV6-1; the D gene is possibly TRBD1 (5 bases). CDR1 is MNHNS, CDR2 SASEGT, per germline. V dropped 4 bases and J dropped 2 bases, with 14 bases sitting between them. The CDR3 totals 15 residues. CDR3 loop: CASSANRKTNYGYTF. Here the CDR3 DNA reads TGTGCCAGCAGTGCCAACAGGAAAACAAACTATGGCTACACCTTC.

The CDR3 region is CASSLRTDDTEAFF. CDR3 DNA: TGTGCCAGCAGCTTACGGACAGATGACACTGAAGCTTTCTTT. The chain is built from TRBV7-9 and TRBJ1-1; possible D gene TRBD1, 6 bases. The germline V gene has CDR1 SEHNR and CDR2 FQNEAQ (reference sequence). Trimming left V 2 bases short and J 3 bases short, with 10 bases between. CDR3 length: 14 amino acids.

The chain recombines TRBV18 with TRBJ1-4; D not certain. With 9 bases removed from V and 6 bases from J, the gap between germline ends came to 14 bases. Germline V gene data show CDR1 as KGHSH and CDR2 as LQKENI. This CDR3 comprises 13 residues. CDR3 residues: CASARVWDEKLFF. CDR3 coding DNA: TGTGCCAGTGCAAGGGTTTGGGATGAAAAACTGTTTTTT.

The CDR3: CASSQSYEQYF. As DNA, the CDR3 is TGCGCCAGCAGCCAAAGCTACGAGCAGTACTTC. V usage is TRBV4-1 and J usage is TRBJ2-7; D gene ambiguous. The CDR3 spans 11 residues. Germline CDR1 MGHRA, CDR2 YSYEKL. Trimming pared 2 bases from V and 3 bases from J, leaving 2 bases between.

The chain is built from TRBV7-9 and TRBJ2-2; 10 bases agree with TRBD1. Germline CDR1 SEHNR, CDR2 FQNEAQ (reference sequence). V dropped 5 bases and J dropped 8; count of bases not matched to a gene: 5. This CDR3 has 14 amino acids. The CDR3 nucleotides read TGTGCCAGCAGCCTCGGGACAGGGGAAGGGGAGCTGTTTTTT. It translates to CASSLGTGEGELFF.

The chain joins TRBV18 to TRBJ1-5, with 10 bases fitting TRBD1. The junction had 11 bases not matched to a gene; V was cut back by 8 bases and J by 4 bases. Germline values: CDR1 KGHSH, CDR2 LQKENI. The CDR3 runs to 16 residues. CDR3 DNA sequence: TGTGCCAGCCGGGACAGGGGAATAGTGCGGAATCAGCCCCAGCATTTT. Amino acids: CASRDRGIVRNQPQHF. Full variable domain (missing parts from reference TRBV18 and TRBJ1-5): NAGVMQNPRHLVRRRGQEARLRCSPMKGHSHVYWYRQLPEEGLKFMVYLQKENIIDESGMPKERFSAEFPKEGPSILRIQQVVRGDSAAYFCASRDRGIVRNQPQHFGDGTRLSIL.

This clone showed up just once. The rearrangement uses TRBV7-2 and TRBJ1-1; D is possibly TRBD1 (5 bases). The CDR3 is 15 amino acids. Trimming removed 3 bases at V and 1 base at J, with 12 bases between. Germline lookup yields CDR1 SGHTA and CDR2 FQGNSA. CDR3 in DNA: TGTGCCAGCAGCTTTTCGGGGGTTGGGAACACTGAAGCTTTCTTT. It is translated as CASSFSGVGNTEAFF.

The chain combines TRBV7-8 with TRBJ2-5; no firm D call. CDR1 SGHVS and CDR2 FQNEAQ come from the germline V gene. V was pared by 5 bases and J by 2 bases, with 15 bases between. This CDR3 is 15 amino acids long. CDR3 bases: TGTGCCAGCAGCCCTCGGGTCCCCAGACAAGAGACCCAGTACTTC. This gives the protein CASSPRVPRQETQYF.

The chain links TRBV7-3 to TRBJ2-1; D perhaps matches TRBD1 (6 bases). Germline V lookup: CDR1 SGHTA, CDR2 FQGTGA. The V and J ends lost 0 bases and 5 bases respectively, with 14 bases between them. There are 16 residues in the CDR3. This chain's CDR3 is CASSLTQGWMDNEQFF. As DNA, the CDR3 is TGTGCCAGCAGCTTAACCCAGGGGTGGATGGACAATGAGCAGTTCTTC.